In its sample, the clone carrying this T cell receptor (beta chain) was seen many times. The antigen remains undetermined. The length of the CDR3 is 17 residues. V gave up 5 bases and J gave up 2 bases; unmatched junction bases: 11. Per germline, CDR1 SGHVS and CDR2 FQNEAQ. The data stem from a study of T-cell reconstitution after alpha-beta-depleted transplantation in children. Findings of the study overall: Two months or so post-transplant, alpha-beta T cells reportedly derived from several hundred expanded graft clones. Counts and diversity of T cells one year after transplant came mostly from newly produced T cells. It was surviving recipient T cells and thymic progenitors that gave some patients high TCRbeta diversity at day 60.

A TCRbeta library incorporating unique molecular identifiers was prepared. TCRdb ran MiXCR on the PCR reads and lists one entry per CDR3 protein. Of 180,000 or so distinct CDR3 sequences listed, approximately 6.8% are singletons. The chain is built from TRBV7-8 and TRBJ2-1, with 8 bases matching TRBD2. This clonotype was obtained from a girl in the first two years of life with combined immunodeficiency, due to receive a stem cell transplant. The sequencing here drew on PBMCs, taken before TCRalphabeta/CD19-depleted stem cell transplant. The CDR3 bases are TGTGCCAGCAGCCCAACTCGGGCGGGGGGAGCCTACAATGAGCAGTTCTTC. It codes for CASSPTRAGGAYNEQFF. Filled out from reference TRBV7-8 and TRBJ2-1, the complete variable domain reads GAGVSQSPRYKVAKRGQDVALRCDPISGHVSLFWYQQALGQGPEFLTYFQNEAQLDKSGLPSDRFFAERPEGSVSTLKIQRTQQEDSAVYLCASSPTRAGGAYNEQFFGPGTRLTVL.